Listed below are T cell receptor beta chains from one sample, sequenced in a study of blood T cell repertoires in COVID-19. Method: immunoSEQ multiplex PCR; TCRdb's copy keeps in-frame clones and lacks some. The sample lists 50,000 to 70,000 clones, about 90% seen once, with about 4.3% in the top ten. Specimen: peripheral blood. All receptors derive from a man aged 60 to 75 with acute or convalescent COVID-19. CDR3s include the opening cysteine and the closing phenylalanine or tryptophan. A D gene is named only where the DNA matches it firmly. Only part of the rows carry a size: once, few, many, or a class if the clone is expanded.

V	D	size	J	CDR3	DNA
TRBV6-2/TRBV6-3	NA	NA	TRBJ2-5	CASTPTPSRETQYF	TGTGCCAGCACCCCAACTCCTAGCAGGGAGACCCAGTACTTC
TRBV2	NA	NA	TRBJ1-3	CASKAGDSGNTIYF	TGTGCCAGCAAGGCAGGGGATTCTGGAAACACCATATATTTT
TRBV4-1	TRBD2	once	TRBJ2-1	CASSQVPSGSFGNEQFF	TGCGCCAGCAGCCAAGTGCCTAGCGGGAGTTTCGGAAATGAGCAGTTCTTC
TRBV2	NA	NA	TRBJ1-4	CASSDRGTTEEKLFF	TGTGCCAGCAGTGATAGGGGGACCACGGAGGAAAAACTGTTTTTT
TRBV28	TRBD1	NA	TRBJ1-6	CASGRGGQGGRSPLHF	TGTGCCAGCGGGAGAGGGGGACAGGGGGGTAGGTCACCCCTCCACTTT
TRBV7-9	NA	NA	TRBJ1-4	CASRGGDPNEKLFF	TGTGCCAGCAGAGGGGGGGACCCTAATGAAAAACTGTTTTTT
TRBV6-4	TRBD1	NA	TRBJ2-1	CASSDSDRASYNEQFF	TGTGCCAGCAGTGACTCGGACAGGGCCTCCTACAATGAGCAGTTCTTC
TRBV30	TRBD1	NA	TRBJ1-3	CAWGQGNSGNTIYF	TGTGCCTGGGGACAGGGGAACTCTGGAAACACCATATATTTT
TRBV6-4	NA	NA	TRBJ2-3	CASSAASGMATDTQYF	TGTGCCAGCAGTGCCGCCAGCGGAATGGCCACAGATACGCAGTATTTT
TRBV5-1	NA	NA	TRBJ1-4	CASSPGGTQNEKLFF	TGCGCCAGCAGCCCGGGGGGGACCCAGAATGAAAAACTGTTTTTT
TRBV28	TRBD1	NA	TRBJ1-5	CASSRTGEGQPQHF	TGTGCCAGCAGCAGGACAGGGGAAGGGCAGCCCCAGCATTTT
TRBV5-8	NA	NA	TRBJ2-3	CASSLEWARPDTQYF	TGTGCCAGCAGCTTGGAATGGGCCCGACCAGATACGCAGTATTTT
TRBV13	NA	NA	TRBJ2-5	CASSPRLVYQETQYF	TGTGCCAGCAGCCCTAGACTAGTGTACCAAGAGACCCAGTACTTC
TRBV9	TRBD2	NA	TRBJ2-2	CASSVGNSGRVRTGELFF	TGTGCCAGCAGCGTAGGGAATAGCGGGAGGGTACGCACCGGGGAGCTGTTTTTT
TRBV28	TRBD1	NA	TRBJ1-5	CASSPPRQGGNQPQHF	TGTGCCAGCAGTCCCCCCCGACAGGGGGGGAATCAGCCCCAGCATTTT
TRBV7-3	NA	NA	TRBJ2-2	CASSLRSTGELFF	TGTGCCAGCAGCTTGAGGTCAACCGGGGAGCTGTTTTTT
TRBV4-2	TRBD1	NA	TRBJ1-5	CASSQLDRAHQPQHF	TGTGCCAGCAGCCAACTTGACAGGGCCCATCAGCCCCAGCATTTT
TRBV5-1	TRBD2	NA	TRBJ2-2	CASSLGLAVNTGELFF	TGCGCCAGCAGCTTAGGACTAGCGGTGAACACCGGGGAGCTGTTTTTT
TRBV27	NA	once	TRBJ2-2	CASSSGWGGELFF	TGTGCCAGCAGTTCGGGATGGGGCGGGGAGCTGTTTTTT
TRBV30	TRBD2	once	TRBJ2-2	CAWSGLAGESRTGELFF	TGTGCCTGGAGTGGGTTAGCGGGAGAAAGTCGGACCGGGGAGCTGTTTTTT
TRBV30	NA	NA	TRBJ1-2	CAWSVPEGGDRGYTF	TGTGCCTGGAGTGTACCCGAGGGAGGGGACCGTGGCTACACCTTC
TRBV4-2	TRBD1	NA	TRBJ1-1	CASSPSRTGATEAFF	TGTGCCAGCAGCCCGTCCAGGACAGGGGCCACTGAAGCTTTCTTT
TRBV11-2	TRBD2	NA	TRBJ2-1	CASSSLAGDDNEQFF	TGTGCCAGCAGCTCTCTAGCGGGGGACGACAATGAGCAGTTCTTC
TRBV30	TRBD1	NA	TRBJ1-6	CAWRARGRNSPLHF	TGTGCCTGGAGGGCTAGGGGGCGGAATTCACCCCTCCACTTT
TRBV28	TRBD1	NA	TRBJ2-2	CASSPSGTGGTGELFF	TGTGCCAGCAGCCCGAGTGGGACAGGGGGGACCGGGGAGCTGTTTTTT
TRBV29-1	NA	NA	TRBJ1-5	CSVGGYNQPQHF	TGCAGCGTTGGAGGGTACAATCAGCCCCAGCATTTT
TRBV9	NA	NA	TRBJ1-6	CASSVNSLPWSPLHF	TGTGCCAGCAGCGTAAACTCTTTACCGTGGTCACCCCTCCACTTT
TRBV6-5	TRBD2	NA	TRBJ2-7	CASKPLAVHTYEQYF	TGTGCCAGCAAACCACTAGCGGTCCATACCTACGAGCAGTACTTC
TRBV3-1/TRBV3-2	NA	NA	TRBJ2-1	CASSLGGRNYNEQFF	TGTGCCAGCAGCCTCGGCGGGCGCAACTACAATGAGCAGTTCTTC
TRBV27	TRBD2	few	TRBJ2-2	CASTLRGLAGTGELFF	TGTGCCAGCACCCTGAGGGGACTAGCGGGCACCGGGGAGCTGTTTTTT
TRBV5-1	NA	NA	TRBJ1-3	CASSLGTEGNTIYF	TGCGCCAGCAGCTTGGGGACAGAAGGAAACACCATATATTTT
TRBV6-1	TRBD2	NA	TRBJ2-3	CASSEMGGRSTDTQYF	TGTGCCAGCAGTGAAATGGGCGGGAGAAGCACAGATACGCAGTATTTT
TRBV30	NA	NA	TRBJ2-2	CAWSVRLLTGELFF	TGTGCCTGGAGTGTACGACTCCTCACCGGGGAGCTGTTTTTT
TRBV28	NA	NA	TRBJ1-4	CASQRIKGVGEKLFF	TGTGCCAGCCAAAGAATTAAGGGGGTGGGGGAAAAACTGTTTTTT
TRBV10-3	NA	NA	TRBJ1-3	CAIRDISSGNTIYF	TGTGCCATCAGGGACATAAGCTCTGGAAACACCATATATTTT
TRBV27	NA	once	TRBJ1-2	CASSLRPAPGGYTF	TGTGCCAGCAGTTTACGGCCGGCACCCGGGGGCTACACCTTC
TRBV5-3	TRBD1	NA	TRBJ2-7	CARSLGRPGQGPYEQYF	TGTGCCAGAAGCTTGGGACGACCGGGACAGGGACCCTACGAGCAGTACTTC
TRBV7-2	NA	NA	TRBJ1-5	CASSFTRDQPQHF	TGTGCCAGCAGCTTCACTAGGGATCAGCCCCAGCATTTT
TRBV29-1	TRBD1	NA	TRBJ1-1	CSALGQPNTEAFF	TGCAGCGCTCTGGGACAGCCGAACACTGAAGCTTTCTTT
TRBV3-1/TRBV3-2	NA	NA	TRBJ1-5	CASSPFDSLQPQHF	TGTGCCAGCAGCCCTTTCGACAGTCTCCAGCCCCAGCATTTT
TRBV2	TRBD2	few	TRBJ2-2	CASSGDSGRRGTGELFF	TGTGCCAGCAGTGGTGATAGCGGGAGGCGTGGCACCGGGGAGCTGTTTTTT
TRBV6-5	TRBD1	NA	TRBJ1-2	CASRIRGTGLYGYTF	TGTGCCAGCAGGATTCGCGGGACAGGGCTTTATGGCTACACCTTC